This is a list of T cell receptor beta chains from one sample in a study of T cell responses to AZD1222 COVID-19 vaccine. Repertoires were generated with immunoSEQ multiplex PCR, while TCRdb's copy carries only in-frame clones and drops some. Of approximately 150,000 clones listed, approximately 90% are singletons. This specimen consisted of peripheral blood, obtained 28 days after the second AZD1222 dose. These receptors all come from an adult who received the AZD1222 COVID-19 vaccine. Each CDR3 is given with its conserved first and last residue. Fields, in order: J gene, D gene, clone size, V gene, CDR3 DNA, CDR3 protein. The D gene is left open where the match is weak. Size is omitted from some rows. Given values are once, few, many or a class for expanded clones.

TRBJ2-5 - - TRBV21-1 TGTGCCAGCAGCACACGTCCTAGCGGGAGGACGAAAGAGACCCAGTACTTC CASSTRPSGRTKETQYF
TRBJ2-1 - - TRBV4-2 TGTGCCAGCAGCCCCCAATCGGGGCAGAACTACAATGAGCAGTTCTTC CASSPQSGQNYNEQFF
TRBJ1-4 - - TRBV6-5 TGTGCCAGCAGTATCCTCAGGGTCACTAATGAAAAACTGTTTTTT CASSILRVTNEKLFF
TRBJ1-6 TRBD1 - TRBV7-8 TGTGCCAGCAGCTTAGCGCCAGGGGGCTCACCCCTCCACTTT CASSLAPGGSPLHF
TRBJ1-5 - - TRBV5-1 TGCGCCAGCAGCCCGGAACCGGATCAGCCCCAGCATTTT CASSPEPDQPQHF
TRBJ2-2 TRBD2 - TRBV2 TGTGCCAGCAGTGGGAGTCTAGCGGGAGCGAACACCGGGGAGCTGTTTTTT CASSGSLAGANTGELFF
TRBJ2-1 - - TRBV7-2 TGTGCCAGCAGCTTAGAGGGCAGCAACAATGAGCAGTTCTTC CASSLEGSNNEQFF
TRBJ1-1 - few TRBV14 TGTGCCAGCAGCCAATCGGGGGCCTGGACTGAAGCTTTCTTT CASSQSGAWTEAFF
TRBJ1-1 - - TRBV9 TGTGCCAGCAGCGCGACAGTACACACTGAAGCTTTCTTT CASSATVHTEAFF
TRBJ2-7 - - TRBV28 TGTGCCAGCAGTTTAGGTACAGGGAGGAGGGCCTACGAGCAGTACTTC CASSLGTGRRAYEQYF
TRBJ2-1 TRBD2 - TRBV11-3 TGTGCCAGCAGCCGAGGACTAGCGGGAGGAAACAATGAGCAGTTCTTC CASSRGLAGGNNEQFF
TRBJ2-3 - - TRBV3-1/TRBV3-2 TGTGCCAGCAGCCAAGGCCCCCCGGGATTCCCGCCAGATACGCAGTATTTT CASSQGPPGFPPDTQYF
TRBJ1-1 TRBD1 - TRBV7-2 TGTGCCAGCAGCGCGCGCGGACAGGGAGGGCCTATGTCGAACACTGAAGCTTTCTTT CASSARGQGGPMSNTEAFF
TRBJ1-1 - - TRBV9 TGTGCCAGCACCCCTCAAGGGAACACTGAAGCTTTCTTT CASTPQGNTEAFF
TRBJ1-6 - - TRBV18 TGTGCCAGCTCACCTAGGACAGCCCTGGCCACTGGATCACCCCTCCACTTT CASSPRTALATGSPLHF
TRBJ1-2 - - TRBV28 TGTGCCAGCAGTTTAACGGGCGGGGTACGGGGCTACACCTTC CASSLTGGVRGYTF
TRBJ1-2 TRBD1 - TRBV12-3/TRBV12-4 TGTGCCAGCAGTTCACAGGGGATAGGTGGCTACACCTTC CASSSQGIGGYTF
TRBJ2-5 TRBD2 - TRBV5-6 TGTGCCAGCAGCCTACTAGCGGGGGTAAGGGAGACCCAGTACTTC CASSLLAGVRETQYF
TRBJ1-2 TRBD1 - TRBV7-9 TGTGCCAGCAGCACCGGGACAGGGCACGGCTACACCTTC CASSTGTGHGYTF
TRBJ1-2 - - TRBV7-9 TGTGCCAGCAGCTTAGGCCAGAATGGCTACACCTTC CASSLGQNGYTF
TRBJ1-2 TRBD1 - TRBV3-1/TRBV3-2 TGTGCCAGCAGCCCTGCATGGGGACAGGGCAACTATGGCTACACCTTC CASSPAWGQGNYGYTF
TRBJ1-6 - - TRBV7-2 TGTGCCAGCAGCCGGTATAATTCACCCCTCCACTTT CASSRYNSPLHF